The 15 T cell receptor beta chains in this list originate from one sample, sequenced in a study of cytomegalovirus exposure and HLA in healthy donors. Only in-frame clones appear in the TCRdb table, and some are missing; sequencing was by immunoSEQ multiplex PCR. The sample holds some 250,000 clones, around 87% seen once. Material for sequencing was PBMCs. Source of these receptors: a woman under 30 in good health and CMV-seronegative.

V gene TRBV11-3 combines with J gene TRBJ1-1, with no clear D. CDR3 size: 13 residues. CDR1 and CDR2 (germline): SGHNT, YENEEA. V was clipped by 6 bases and J by 0 bases, with 8 bases between them. The DNA of the CDR3 is TGTGCCAGCAGACAAACGATGAACACTGAAGCTTTCTTT. The encoded protein is CASRQTMNTEAFF.

This rearrangement joins TRBV4-1 to TRBJ2-4, with TRBD2 matching over 8 bases. Germline CDR1 is MGHRA and CDR2 is YSYEKL. Trimming removed 4 bases from V and 0 bases from J; junction bases left unmatched: 17. The CDR3 extends over 20 amino acids. The CDR3 nucleotides read TGCGCCAGCAGCCCACAACCCGAGGGACTAGTTGCTTTAGCCAAAAACATTCAGTACTTC. This translates into CASSPQPEGLVALAKNIQYF.

The chain is built from TRBV7-6 and TRBJ1-2, with 9 positions matching TRBD1. V shed 4 bases, J shed 5 bases, and the junction held 2 bases outside the gene matches. Germline V gene data show CDR1 as SGHVS and CDR2 as FNYEAQ. This CDR3 is 13 amino acids long. CDR3 amino acids: CASSYGTGYGYTF. The CDR3 bases are TGTGCCAGCAGCTACGGGACAGGGTATGGCTACACCTTC. Drawing the rest from reference TRBV7-6 and TRBJ1-2, the complete variable domain is GAGVSQSPRYKVTKRGQDVALRCDPISGHVSLYWYRQALGQGPEFLTYFNYEAQQDKSGLPNDRFSAERPEGSISTLTIQRTEQRDSAMYRCASSYGTGYGYTFGSGTRLTVV.

There are a few counts of this clone. The chain uses TRBV19 and TRBJ2-2; TRBD2 matches 9 bases. Germline-derived CDR1 and CDR2 are LNHDA and SQIVND (reference sequence). The V segment lost 3 bases and the J segment 3 bases; nucleotides outside the gene matches: 2. The CDR3 is 15 amino acids. CDR3 coding DNA: TGTGCCAGTAGTATTCGCGGGGGGGACACCGGGGAGCTGTTTTTT. Amino acid sequence: CASSIRGGDTGELFF.

This rearrangement joins TRBV11-3 to TRBJ2-4; TRBD1 matches 8 bases. V was clipped by 5 bases and J by 3 bases; unmatched bases: 3. This CDR3 region has 14 residues. The germline CDR1 and CDR2 sequences are SGHNT and YENEEA. CDR3 in amino acids: CASSKQGDKNIQYF. DNA of the CDR3: TGTGCCAGCAGCAAACAGGGGGACAAAAACATTCAGTACTTC.

V and J are TRBV5-8 and TRBJ2-7; possibly TRBD2 for D (7 bases). V lost 6 bases and J 0 bases, leaving 28 bases between the germline ends. The CDR3 loop spans 19 amino acids. Germline values: CDR1 SGHTS, CDR2 YDEGEE. CDR3 protein: CASIGVTRWGGPYSYEQYF. CDR3 nucleotide sequence: TGTGCCAGCATAGGTGTGACCCGATGGGGGGGGCCCTACTCCTACGAGCAGTACTTC. Supplemented by reference TRBV5-8 and TRBJ2-7, the full variable domain reads EAGVTQSPTHLIKTRGQQATLRCSPISGHTSVYWYQQALGLGLQFLLWYDEGEERNRGNFPPRFSGRQFPNYSSELNVNALELEDSALYLCASIGVTRWGGPYSYEQYFGPGTRLTVT.

V and J are TRBV27 and TRBJ1-1; D is unclear. There are 13 residues in the CDR3. Trimming took off 8 bases at V and 6 bases at J, with 16 bases between the two ends. Germline loops: CDR1 MNHEY, CDR2 SMNVEV (reference sequence). CDR3 DNA: TGTGCCAGCCGTTATGTAATGGGCGCTGAAGCTTTCTTT. This sequence encodes CASRYVMGAEAFF.

V and J are TRBV5-1 and TRBJ1-5, with D perhaps matching TRBD1 (5 bases). The CDR3 is made up of 14 amino acids. Trimming left V 2 bases short and J 3 bases short, with 9 bases between. The V gene's germline CDR1 is SGHRS and CDR2 YFSETQ. The CDR3, as DNA: TGCGCCAGCAGCTTCTCAGGGCCCAATCAGCCCCAGCATTTT. It codes for CASSFSGPNQPQHF.

The chain recombines TRBV14 with TRBJ1-6; TRBD1 agrees at 7 bases. This CDR3 comprises 18 residues. The ends lost 5 bases at V and 0 bases at J; junction bases unmatched: 10. The germline V gene has CDR1 SGHDN and CDR2 FVKESK. DNA of the CDR3: TGTGCCAGCAGCTTAACAGGGGCCAGGGGCTCCTATAATTCACCCCTCCACTTT. It codes for CASSLTGARGSYNSPLHF.

Only a few counts were recorded for this clone. The V gene is TRBV6-5, the J gene TRBJ1-2; tentative D call: TRBD1 (6 bases). The V end was cut by 6 bases, the J end by 4 bases, with 18 bases between. The CDR3 spans 15 residues. Germline CDR1 is MNHEY and CDR2 is SVGAGI. The CDR3 is CASSPTTGWGYGYTF. The CDR3 coding sequence is TGTGCCAGCAGCCCTACTACAGGGTGGGGCTATGGCTACACCTTC.

The CDR3 spells CASSSCNEQFF. CDR3 DNA: TGTGCCAGCAGCTCGTGCAATGAGCAGTTCTTC. The genes are TRBV7-9 and TRBJ2-1, with D unclear. Trimming left V 4 bases short and J 6 bases short, with 4 bases between. Germline CDR1 and CDR2: SEHNR and FQNEAQ (reference sequence). This CDR3 is 11 amino acids long. The whole variable domain, remainder taken from reference TRBV7-9 and TRBJ2-1, is DTGVSQNPRHKITKRGQNVTFRCDPISEHNRLYWYRQTLGQGPEFLTYFQNEAQLEKSRLLSDRFSAERPKGSFSTLEIQRTEQGDSAMYLCASSSCNEQFFGPGTRLTVL.

The chain employs TRBV19 and TRBJ2-5; 7 nucleotides align to TRBD1. Trimming at V came to 3 bases and at J to 0 bases, leaving 1 base not matched to a gene. Germline lookup yields CDR1 LNHDA and CDR2 SQIVND (reference sequence). CDR3 length: 14 residues. The CDR3 DNA reads as TGTGCCAGTAGTATGGACAGGAACCAAGAGACCCAGTACTTC. Its translation is CASSMDRNQETQYF.

This chain joins TRBV5-6 and TRBJ2-5; possible D gene TRBD1, 6 bases. CDR1 and CDR2 (germline): SGHDT, YYEEEE. The CDR3 has 16 amino acids. V was pared by 4 bases and J by 2 bases, with 18 bases between. As DNA, the CDR3 is TGTGCCAGCAGCGCGCTGAGGGACAACCGACAAGAGACCCAGTACTTC. This translates into CASSALRDNRQETQYF.

The chain links TRBV27 to TRBJ1-5; no reliable D call. CDR1 and CDR2 from the germline V gene are MNHEY and SMNVEV (reference sequence). CDR3 length: 14 residues. V lost 3 bases and J lost 4, with 10 bases in between. The CDR3 is CASSLTGFNQPQHF. In DNA, the CDR3 is TGTGCCAGCAGTTTGACTGGCTTTAATCAGCCCCAGCATTTT.

The genes are TRBV2 and TRBJ2-7; 9 nucleotides match TRBD1. Trimming cost V 1 base and J 5 bases; bases outside gene matches: 6. This CDR3 has 15 amino acids. The V gene's germline CDR1 is SNHLY and CDR2 FYNNEI. DNA of the CDR3: TGTGCCAGCAGTGAAGAACAGGGGGCGTTGGACGAGCAGTACGTC. Protein product: CASSEEQGALDEQYV.